Listed below are T cell receptor beta chains from one sample, sequenced in a study of blood T cell repertoires in COVID-19. Libraries were prepared by immunoSEQ multiplex PCR; TCRdb keeps only in-frame clonotypes and omits some of them. The sample includes roughly 230,000 clones, 82% of them seen just once. Sample: PBMCs or T cells enriched from blood (not recorded which). These receptors all stem from a woman in her fifties or sixties who had recovered from COVID-19. Each CDR3 is given with its conserved first and last residue. Rows give clone size only sometimes, using once, few, many, or a class for an expanded clone.

J: TRBJ2-3
V: TRBV3-1/TRBV3-2
size: -
CDR3: CASSPTGASTDTQYF

J: TRBJ2-3
V: TRBV11-3
size: -
CDR3: CASSSSGTARTTQYF

J: TRBJ1-2
V: TRBV29-1
size: -
CDR3: CSVEDGTTRGYTF

J: TRBJ2-7
V: TRBV5-8
size: many
CDR3: CASSLAEGTYEQYF

J: TRBJ2-1
V: TRBV11-3
size: -
CDR3: CASSEGVASNEQFF

J: TRBJ2-5
V: TRBV7-2
size: -
CDR3: CASSLGLDQETQYF

J: TRBJ2-5
V: TRBV7-2
size: -
CDR3: CASSFGGEETQYF

J: TRBJ2-1
V: TRBV29-1
size: many
CDR3: CSVEGGDGPYNEQFF

J: TRBJ1-3
V: TRBV18
size: once
CDR3: CASSPSQVTGNTIYF

J: TRBJ1-6
V: TRBV5-6
size: -
CDR3: CASSGLDRGDSPLHF

J: TRBJ2-1
V: TRBV6-5
size: -
CDR3: CASSSDYQPYNEQFF

J: TRBJ1-1
V: TRBV7-9
size: few
CDR3: CASSLDQIANTEAFF

J: TRBJ1-5
V: TRBV25-1
size: once
CDR3: CASSAPDRDQPQHF

J: TRBJ1-2
V: TRBV6-2/TRBV6-3
size: few
CDR3: CASSSFGETGGAYTF

J: TRBJ2-5
V: TRBV20-1
size: once
CDR3: CSARGGETQYF

J: TRBJ1-1
V: TRBV14
size: few
CDR3: CASSQGGIRGAFF

J: TRBJ2-1
V: TRBV11-2
size: -
CDR3: CASSLDGTINEQFF

J: TRBJ1-1
V: TRBV19
size: -
CDR3: CASSTYRDTEAFF

J: TRBJ2-2
V: TRBV7-2
size: -
CDR3: CASSSTSHTGELFF

J: TRBJ1-3
V: TRBV4-1
size: -
CDR3: CASSQGMGQGSLSGNTIYF

J: TRBJ2-5
V: TRBV3-1/TRBV3-2
size: once
CDR3: CASSHGGRETQYF

J: TRBJ2-1
V: TRBV18
size: -
CDR3: CASSPPLVHEQFF

J: TRBJ2-1
V: TRBV7-3
size: -
CDR3: CASSLSGYNEQFF

J: TRBJ1-6
V: TRBV3-1/TRBV3-2
size: -
CDR3: CASSQVGQNNSPLHF

J: TRBJ2-5
V: TRBV5-1
size: -
CDR3: CASSLEGEETQYF

J: TRBJ2-1
V: TRBV7-9
size: -
CDR3: CASSPPVIDEQFF

J: TRBJ1-2
V: TRBV18
size: -
CDR3: CASSPQQDYGYTF

J: TRBJ1-5
V: TRBV11-2
size: once
CDR3: CASSLDRRQNQPQHF

J: TRBJ1-5
V: TRBV2
size: -
CDR3: CASSVGQNNQPQHF

J: TRBJ2-1
V: TRBV29-1
size: -
CDR3: CSVEDAVNNEQFF

J: TRBJ2-1
V: TRBV7-2
size: once
CDR3: CASSQSFGTSGRAGNEQFF

J: TRBJ1-4
V: TRBV5-3
size: -
CDR3: CARSRPEKPPLPTNEKLFF

J: TRBJ2-7
V: TRBV5-1
size: -
CDR3: CASSSGTGSDEQYF